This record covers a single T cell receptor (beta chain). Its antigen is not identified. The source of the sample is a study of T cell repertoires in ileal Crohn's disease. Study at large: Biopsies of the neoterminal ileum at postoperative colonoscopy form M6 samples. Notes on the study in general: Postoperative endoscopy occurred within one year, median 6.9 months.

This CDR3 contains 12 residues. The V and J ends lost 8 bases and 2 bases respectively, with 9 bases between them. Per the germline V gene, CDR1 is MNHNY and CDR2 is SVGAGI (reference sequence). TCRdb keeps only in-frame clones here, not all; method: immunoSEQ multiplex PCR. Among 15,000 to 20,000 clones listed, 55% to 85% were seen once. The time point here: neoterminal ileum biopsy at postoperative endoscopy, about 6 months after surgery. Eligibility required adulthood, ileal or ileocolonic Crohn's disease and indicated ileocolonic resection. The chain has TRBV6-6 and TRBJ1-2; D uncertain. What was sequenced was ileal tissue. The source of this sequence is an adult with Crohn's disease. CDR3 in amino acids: CASLTGNYGYTF. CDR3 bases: TGTGCCAGCTTGACGGGGAACTATGGCTACACCTTC.